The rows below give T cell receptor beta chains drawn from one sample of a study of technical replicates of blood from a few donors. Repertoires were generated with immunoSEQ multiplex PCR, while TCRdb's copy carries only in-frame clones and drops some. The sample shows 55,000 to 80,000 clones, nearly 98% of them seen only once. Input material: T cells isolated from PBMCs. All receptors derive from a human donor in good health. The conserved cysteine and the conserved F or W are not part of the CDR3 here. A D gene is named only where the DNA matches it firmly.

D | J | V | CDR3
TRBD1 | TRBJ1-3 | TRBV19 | ASSMTTGTGNTIY
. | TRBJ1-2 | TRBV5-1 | ASSLSRDSGYT
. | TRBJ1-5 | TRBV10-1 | ASSEAGVHQPQH
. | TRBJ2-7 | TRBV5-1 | ASTAENYYEQY
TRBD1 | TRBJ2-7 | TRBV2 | ASSEVLRDRQFSSYEQY
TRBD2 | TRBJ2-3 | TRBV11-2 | ASSLGLAGGRTDTQY
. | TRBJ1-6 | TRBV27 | ASSLWTGGNSPLH
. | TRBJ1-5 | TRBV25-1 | ASSESGIQPQH
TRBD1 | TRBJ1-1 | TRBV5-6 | ASSGNRGTEAF
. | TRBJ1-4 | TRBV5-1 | ASSLPGGEKLF
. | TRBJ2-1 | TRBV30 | ACVPSEQF
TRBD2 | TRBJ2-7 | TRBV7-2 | ASSSPSGTYEQY
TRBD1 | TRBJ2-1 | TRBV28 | ASRPGQPHNEQF
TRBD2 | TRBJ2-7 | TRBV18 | ASSLPPLAGDVGYEQY
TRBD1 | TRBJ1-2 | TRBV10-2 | ASGDRGNPYGYT
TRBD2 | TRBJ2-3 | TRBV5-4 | ASSKGLAGVTDTQY
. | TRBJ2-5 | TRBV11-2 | ASSLRGETQY
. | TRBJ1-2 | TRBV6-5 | AGWRRYT
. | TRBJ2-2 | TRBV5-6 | ASSLVGSGGFAGELF
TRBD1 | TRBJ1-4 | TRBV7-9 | ASSSRQGSFATNEKLF
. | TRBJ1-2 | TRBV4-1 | ASTPIGKGSLRGYT
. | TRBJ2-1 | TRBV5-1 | ASSLADTPNEQF
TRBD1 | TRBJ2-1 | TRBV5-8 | ASSSGQGAWDEQF
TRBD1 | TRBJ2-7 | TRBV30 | AWSPGQGYEQY
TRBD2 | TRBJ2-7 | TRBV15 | ATSRDLGTGGIYEQY
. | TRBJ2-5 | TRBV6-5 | ASSARGRETQY
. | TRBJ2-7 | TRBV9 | ASSVTGSSYEQY
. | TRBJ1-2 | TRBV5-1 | ASSLGQGIGGYT
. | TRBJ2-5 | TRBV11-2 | ASSSWRIDSEETQY
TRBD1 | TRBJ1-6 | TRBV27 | ASSLWQGVNSPLH
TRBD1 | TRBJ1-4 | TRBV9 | ASSVTGGEKLF
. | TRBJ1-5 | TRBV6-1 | ASSEAGRENQPQH
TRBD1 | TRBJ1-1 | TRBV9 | ASSAPQTGVNTEAF
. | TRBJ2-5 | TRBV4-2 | ASSQDIREQETQY
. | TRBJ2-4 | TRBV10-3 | AISEGRGEVTDIQY
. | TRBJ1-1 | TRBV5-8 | ASSLFNLGGLNTEAF
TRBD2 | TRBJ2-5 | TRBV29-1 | SVGTSGQETQY
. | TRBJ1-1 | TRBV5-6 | ASSLVLRGSTEAF
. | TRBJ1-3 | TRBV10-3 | AIGTTSSGNTIY
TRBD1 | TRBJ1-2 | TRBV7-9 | ASRAGQGNYGYT
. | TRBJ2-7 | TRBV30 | AGGDRTYEQY
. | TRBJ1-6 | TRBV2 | ASSPSPNSPLH
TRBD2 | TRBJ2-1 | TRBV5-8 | ASSLGVAGYNEQF
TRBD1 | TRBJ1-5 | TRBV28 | ASSLLGQGAEQPQH
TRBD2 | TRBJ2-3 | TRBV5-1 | ASSLLAGGTDTQY
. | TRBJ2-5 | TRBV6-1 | ASSLRRETQY
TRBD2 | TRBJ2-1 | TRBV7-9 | ASRPSGGQSYNEQF
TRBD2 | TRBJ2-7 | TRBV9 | ASSVEGLAIEQY